This T cell receptor (beta chain) is from a study of immune evolution from preneoplasia to lung adenocarcinoma. Study at large: HLA loss of heterozygosity: over 5.5% AIS, roughly 15% MIA, around 35% ADC, none AAH. General observations from the study: Later-stage lesions seemingly showed higher T cell density and diversity than normal lung.

Some clones are missing from TCRdb's copy, which holds only in-frame ones; the method was immunoSEQ multiplex PCR. The profile shows approximately 5,000 clones, roughly 79% of them singletons. Resections took place in Japan or China from the mid-2010s to the late 2010s. Macro-dissection enriched premalignant or tumor cells before nucleic acid extraction. The CDR3 is 13 amino acids. Looked up from germline, CDR1 is SGHVS and CDR2 is FNYEAQ. With 4 bases clipped from V and 4 bases from J, the junction kept 1 base outside the gene matches. Turning to this clone: Antigen: not known.

This clonotype was obtained from a person aged 60-79 years with lung adenocarcinoma. J is TRBJ1-1 and V is TRBV7-6, with 9 bases matching TRBD1. The sequencing input was FFPE minimally invasive lung adenocarcinoma tissue. CDR3 coding DNA: TGTGCCAGCAGCTCGGGACAGGGCACTGAAGCTTTCTTT. It translates to CASSSGQGTEAFF.